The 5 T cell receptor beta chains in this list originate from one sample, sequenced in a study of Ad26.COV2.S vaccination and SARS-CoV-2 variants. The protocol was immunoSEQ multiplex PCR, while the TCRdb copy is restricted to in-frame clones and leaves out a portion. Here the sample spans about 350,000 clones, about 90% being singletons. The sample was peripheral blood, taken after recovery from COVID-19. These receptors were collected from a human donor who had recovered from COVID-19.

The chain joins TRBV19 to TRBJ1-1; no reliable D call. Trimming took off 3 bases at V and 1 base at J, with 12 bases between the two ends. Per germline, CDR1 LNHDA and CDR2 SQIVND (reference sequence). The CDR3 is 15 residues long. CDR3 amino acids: CASSIPHLGNTEAFF. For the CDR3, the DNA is TGTGCCAGTAGTATCCCCCACCTCGGGAACACTGAAGCTTTCTTT.

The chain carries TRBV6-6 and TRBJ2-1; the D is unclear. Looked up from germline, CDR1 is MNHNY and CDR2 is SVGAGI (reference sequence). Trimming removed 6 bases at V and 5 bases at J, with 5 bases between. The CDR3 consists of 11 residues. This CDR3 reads CASSVHNEQFF. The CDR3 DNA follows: TGTGCCAGCAGCGTCCACAATGAGCAGTTCTTC.

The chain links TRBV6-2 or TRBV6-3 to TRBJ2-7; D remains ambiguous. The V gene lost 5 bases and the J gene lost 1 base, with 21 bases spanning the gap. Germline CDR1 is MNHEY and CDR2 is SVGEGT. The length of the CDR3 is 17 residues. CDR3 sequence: CASSRARLVLLSYEQYF. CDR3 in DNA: TGTGCCAGCAGTCGCGCACGCCTCGTCCTCCTATCCTACGAGCAGTACTTC.

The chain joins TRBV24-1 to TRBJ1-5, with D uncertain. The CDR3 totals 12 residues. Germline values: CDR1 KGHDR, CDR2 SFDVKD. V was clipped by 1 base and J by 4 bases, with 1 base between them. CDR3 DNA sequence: TGTGCCACCAGTGATTTAAATCAGCCCCAGCATTTT. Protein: CATSDLNQPQHF.

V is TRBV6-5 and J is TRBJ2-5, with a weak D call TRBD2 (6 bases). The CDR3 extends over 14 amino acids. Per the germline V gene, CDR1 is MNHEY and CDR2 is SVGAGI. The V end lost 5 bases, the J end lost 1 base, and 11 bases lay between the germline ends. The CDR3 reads CASSMRDSQETQYF. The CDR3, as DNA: TGTGCCAGCAGTATGAGGGACTCCCAAGAGACCCAGTACTTC.